These 15 T cell receptor beta chains share one sample of origin, sequenced in a study of Graves' ophthalmopathy and Graves' hyperthyroidism. RNA transcripts provided the template for amplifying TCR beta CDR3 regions. An initial RT-PCR round employing HTBI primers preceded a second-round multiplex PCR. Each CDR3 protein is one row after TCRdb ran MiXCR on the multiplex PCR reads. The data show about 370,000 distinct CDR3 sequences, with about 17% seen just once and 1.6% held by the top ten. The sequencing sample was made of peripheral blood. The receptors here all came from a woman under 30 with Graves' ophthalmopathy.

This sequence joins TRBV20-1 and TRBJ2-7, with D uncertain. V dropped 6 bases and J dropped 3 bases, with 12 bases sitting between them. CDR3 length: 12 amino acids. Germline V lookup: CDR1 DFQATT, CDR2 SNEGSKA (reference sequence). The CDR3 DNA reads as TGCAGTGCCGGCTCCCTAGACTACGAGCAGTACTTC. It codes for CSAGSLDYEQYF.

This rearrangement joins TRBV6-1 to TRBJ1-5; D call uncertain. The CDR3 contains 14 residues. Trimming removed 7 bases at V and 6 bases at J, with 16 bases between. Germline values: CDR1 MNHNS, CDR2 SASEGT. In DNA, the CDR3 is TGTGCCAGCACCCTACAAGTGGCTCGTCAGCCCCAGCATTTT. The encoded protein is CASTLQVARQPQHF.

This clonotype came up many times. This chain links TRBV28 with TRBJ1-2; 11 bases are shared with TRBD1. Germline CDR1 MDHEN, CDR2 SYDVKM. This CDR3 has 14 residues. V lost 3 bases and J lost 6; bases outside the gene matches: 3. Here the CDR3 reads CASSFGQGANGYTF. CDR3 DNA sequence: TGTGCCAGCAGTTTCGGACAGGGGGCCAATGGCTACACCTTC.

This clonotype has at least ten counts. The J gene is TRBJ1-1, the V gene TRBV30, with D unresolved. Germline assignment: CDR1 GTSNPN and CDR2 SVGIG (reference sequence). V was clipped by 0 bases and J by 3 bases, with 5 bases between them. This CDR3 region has 12 residues. The CDR3 sequence: CAWSVQDTEAFF. CDR3 coding DNA: TGTGCCTGGAGTGTTCAGGACACTGAAGCTTTCTTT.

This clonotype has ten or more counts. The chain couples TRBV20-1 to TRBJ1-2; tentative D call: TRBD1 (6 bases). CDR1 is DFQATT, CDR2 SNEGSKA, per germline (reference sequence). V was cut by 1 base and J by 4 bases, with 16 bases left in between. The CDR3 contains 15 residues. The CDR3 coding sequence is TGCAGTGCTAGAGCCCCGCCGGGGGGCGGCTATGGCTACACCTTC. Protein: CSARAPPGGGYGYTF.

Ten or more counts support this clonotype. The genes are TRBV5-5 and TRBJ2-5; TRBD2 aligns across 8 bases. Losses at the gene ends were 5 bases for V and 3 bases for J; bases not matched to a gene: 12. The CDR3 extends over 16 amino acids. The germline gives CDR1 SGHKS, CDR2 YYEKEE (reference sequence). This CDR3 reads CASRAYYLAGKETQYF. CDR3 nucleotide sequence: TGTGCCAGCAGAGCCTACTACTTAGCGGGGAAAGAGACCCAGTACTTC.

This clonotype showed up many times. The genes are TRBV20-1 and TRBJ1-1; maybe TRBD1 (6 bases). V was pared by 6 bases and J by 2 bases, with 13 bases between. Germline-derived CDR1 and CDR2 are DFQATT and SNEGSKA (reference sequence). CDR3 length equals 13 residues. The CDR3 reads CSARLQGNTEAFF. Written as DNA, the CDR3 is TGCAGTGCGAGGTTACAGGGAAACACTGAAGCTTTCTTT.

This clonotype was observed at least ten times. The chain recombines TRBV5-1 with TRBJ1-1; D is unclear. Deletions cut 0 bases from V and 0 bases from J, with 12 bases between. Germline loops: CDR1 SGHRS, CDR2 YFSETQ. CDR3 length: 16 amino acids. The CDR3 DNA reads as TGCGCCAGCAGCTTGGCGGGTGGCTCCGTGAACACTGAAGCTTTCTTT. It translates to CASSLAGGSVNTEAFF.

The chain combines TRBV15 with TRBJ2-2, with D uncertain. The CDR3 is 14 residues long. V was cut by 4 bases and J by 5 bases, with 11 bases left in between. Germline lookup yields CDR1 LNHNV and CDR2 YYDKDF (reference sequence). The CDR3 protein is CATSTPGHTGELFF. In DNA form, the CDR3 reads TGTGCCACCAGCACCCCGGGTCATACCGGGGAGCTGTTTTTT. The whole variable domain, filled in from reference TRBV15 and TRBJ2-2, reads DAMVIQNPRYQVTQFGKPVTLSCSQTLNHNVMYWYQQKSSQAPKLLFHYYDKDFNNEADTPDNFQSRRPNTSFCFLDIRSPGLGDTAMYLCATSTPGHTGELFFGEGSRLTVL.

This clonotype came up many times. V gene TRBV6-2 or TRBV6-3 combines with J gene TRBJ1-1; D is undetermined. With 4 bases removed from V and 4 bases from J, the gap between germline ends came to 10 bases. The CDR3 spans 13 residues. Looked up from germline, CDR1 is MNHEY and CDR2 is SVGEGT. The CDR3 DNA reads as TGTGCCAGCAGTTCAGCCCGGCCCACTGAAGCTTTCTTT. Protein product: CASSSARPTEAFF.

This clonotype was counted at least ten times. For the CDR3, the DNA is TGTGCCAGCAGTGAAAGGGAGACAGGTTTATCCGGTTACACCTTC. It encodes CASSERETGLSGYTF. The chain carries TRBV6-1 and TRBJ1-2; tentatively, D is TRBD1 (6 bases). The CDR3 covers 15 residues. CDR1 MNHNS and CDR2 SASEGT come from the germline V gene. V gave up 2 bases and J gave up 11 bases, with 21 bases separating them.

This clonotype was counted at least ten times. J is TRBJ1-6 and V is TRBV27; D possibly corresponds to TRBD1 (5 bases). Germline assignment: CDR1 MNHEY and CDR2 SMNVEV (reference sequence). V lost 5 bases and J lost 6, with 11 bases in between. The length of the CDR3 is 14 residues. CDR3 DNA sequence: TGTGCCAGCAGTCCCCGGACAAGTAATTCACCCCTCCACTTT. Translating gives CASSPRTSNSPLHF.

This clonotype was found many times. This chain uses TRBV28 with TRBJ2-7; D is possibly TRBD1 (5 bases). Germline assignment: CDR1 MDHEN and CDR2 SYDVKM. Deletions cut 4 bases from V and 2 bases from J, with 12 bases between. This CDR3 region has 14 residues. The CDR3 is CASSSDSITYEQYF. In DNA, the CDR3 is TGTGCCAGCAGTTCCGACAGTATAACCTACGAGCAGTACTTC.

At least ten counts were recorded for this clonotype. The chain's CDR3 is CASSLGDGQPNTEAFF. The CDR3 DNA is TGTGCCAGCAGTTTGGGCGACGGACAGCCGAACACTGAAGCTTTCTTT. The genes are TRBV28 and TRBJ1-1, with a possible D match to TRBD1 (6 bases). Germline V lookup: CDR1 MDHEN, CDR2 SYDVKM. V gave up 3 bases and J gave up 1 base, with 15 bases separating them. CDR3 length: 16 amino acids.

At least ten counts were recorded for this clonotype. This chain links TRBV28 with TRBJ1-5; no firm D call. Germline V gene data show CDR1 as MDHEN and CDR2 as SYDVKM. V was clipped by 6 bases and J by 2 bases, with 14 bases between them. This CDR3 contains 15 residues. CDR3 loop: CASSPLGVGNQPQHF. CDR3 bases: TGTGCCAGCAGCCCCCTTGGCGTTGGCAATCAGCCCCAGCATTTT. Filled out from reference TRBV28 and TRBJ1-5, the complete variable domain reads DVKVTQSSRYLVKRTGEKVFLECVQDMDHENMFWYRQDPGLGLRLIYFSYDVKMKEKGDIPEGYSVSREKKERFSLILESASTNQTSMYLCASSPLGVGNQPQHFGDGTRLSIL.